This entry describes one TCR beta chain. Authors' processing steps: Using reference gene primer amplification, nucleated cell counts were estimated. TCRdb keeps only in-frame clones here, not all; method: immunoSEQ multiplex PCR. V and J calls and clone size are as listed in that table; D and trimming were resolved from the DNA. The sample consists of 130,000 to 150,000 clones, around three quarters of them appearing once. The source of the sample is a study of blood T cell repertoires in COVID-19. Turning to the study itself: Sites across the United States, Italy and Spain contributed samples from acute and convalescent COVID-19. Sample material is recorded as cDNA or gDNA derived from T cells, B-cell-depleted T cells, or PBMCs.

There are 14 residues in the CDR3. V was shortened by 4 bases and J by 4 bases, with 14 bases between the two germline ends. CDR1 SGHDT and CDR2 YYEEEE come from the germline V gene. The origin of this receptor is a man between 60 and 75 years old with acute or convalescent COVID-19. The sequenced sample was peripheral blood. V usage is TRBV5-6 and J usage is TRBJ1-1; D possibly corresponds to TRBD1 (5 bases). The CDR3 region is CASSHQGRGTEAFF. CDR3 DNA sequence: TGTGCCAGCAGCCATCAGGGTCGCGGCACTGAAGCTTTCTTT.